A selection of T cell receptor beta chains follows, all from one sample in a study of PD-L1 blockade in urothelial cancer. Method: immunoSEQ multiplex PCR; TCRdb's copy keeps in-frame clones and lacks some. The data show around 100,000 clones, around 82% seen once. The sequencing used PBMCs, collected around atezolizumab (anti-PD-L1) treatment. These receptors came from a man aged 45-60 years with urothelial cancer. CDR3s include the opening cysteine and the closing phenylalanine or tryptophan. The order of the fields is D gene, clone size, V gene, J gene, CDR3 protein, CDR3 DNA. The D gene is left open where the match is weak. The size of a clone is reported for some rows only, either as once, few or many, or as a class for expanded clones.

>TRBD2|few|TRBV4-2|TRBJ2-5
CASSQERAGGPRETQYF
TGTGCCAGCAGCCAAGAGCGAGCGGGAGGGCCTCGGGAGACCCAGTACTTC
>TRBD2|NA|TRBV5-1|TRBJ2-5
CASSHPNPSGRGVRETQYF
TGCGCCAGCAGCCACCCCAATCCTAGCGGGAGGGGAGTACGAGAGACCCAGTACTTC
>NA|NA|TRBV4-1|TRBJ1-1
CASSQYTNTEAFF
TGCGCCAGCAGCCAGTACACCAACACTGAAGCTTTCTTT
>NA|NA|TRBV14|TRBJ1-6
CASSQGGGSGSPLHF
TGTGCCAGCAGCCAAGGTGGAGGCTCAGGATCACCCCTCCACTTT
>NA|NA|TRBV18|TRBJ2-2
CASSLTGKTTNTGELFF
TGTGCCAGCTCACTAACAGGGAAAACCACGAACACCGGGGAGCTGTTTTTT
>TRBD1|NA|TRBV6-5|TRBJ1-1
CASKRTGRNTEAFF
TGTGCCAGCAAGAGGACAGGCCGGAACACTGAAGCTTTCTTT
>TRBD1|NA|TRBV2|TRBJ1-3
CASREHRGSGNTIYF
TGTGCCAGCAGGGAACACAGGGGCTCTGGAAACACCATATATTTT
>NA|NA|TRBV28|TRBJ2-4
CASSFSSGSLAKNIQYF
TGTGCCAGCAGTTTCTCCTCTGGGAGTCTAGCCAAAAACATTCAGTACTTC
>TRBD1|many|TRBV19|TRBJ1-5
CASNRGRNQPQHF
TGTGCCAGTAACAGGGGTAGGAATCAGCCCCAGCATTTT
>TRBD2|NA|TRBV7-7|TRBJ2-1
CASSFSGLAGGPSYNEQFF
TGTGCTAGCAGCTTTTCAGGACTAGCGGGAGGTCCATCCTACAATGAGCAGTTCTTC
>TRBD2|NA|TRBV9|TRBJ2-1
CASSVDSGVYNEQFF
TGTGCCAGCAGCGTAGATAGCGGGGTCTACAATGAGCAGTTCTTC
>NA|NA|TRBV6-1|TRBJ2-2
CASSEIGAGELFF
TGTGCCAGCAGTGAAATAGGGGCCGGGGAGCTGTTTTTT
>TRBD2|NA|TRBV6-5|TRBJ2-1
CASRETSGINEQFF
TGTGCCAGCAGGGAGACTAGCGGGATCAATGAGCAGTTCTTC
>NA|NA|TRBV18|TRBJ2-2
CASSPDGQLAGELFF
TGTGCCAGCTCACCCGACGGACAGTTGGCCGGGGAGCTGTTTTTT
>TRBD2|NA|TRBV6-7|TRBJ2-3
CASSYSDGSSGSWSTDTQYF
TGTGCCAGCAGTTACTCGGATGGTTCTAGCGGGAGTTGGAGCACAGATACGCAGTATTTT
>NA|NA|TRBV18|TRBJ2-1
CASSPSGQTEQFF
TGTGCCAGCTCACCCTCAGGACAAACTGAGCAGTTCTTC
>TRBD1|NA|TRBV19|TRBJ2-7
CASGDREYEQYF
TGTGCCAGTGGGGACAGGGAGTACGAGCAGTACTTC
>TRBD2|NA|TRBV19|TRBJ2-2
CASTIAGVGTGELFF
TGTGCCAGCACGATAGCGGGAGTAGGTACCGGGGAGCTGTTTTTT
>NA|NA|TRBV6-5|TRBJ1-1
CASSYDIRTEAFF
TGTGCCAGCAGTTACGACATCCGGACTGAAGCTTTCTTT
>NA|NA|TRBV19|TRBJ2-4
CASSNRDKKNIQYF
TGTGCCAGTAGTAACCGGGACAAGAAAAACATTCAGTACTTC
>NA|NA|TRBV2|TRBJ2-2
CASSEDTNANTGELFF
TGTGCCAGCAGTGAAGACACCAACGCGAACACCGGGGAGCTGTTTTTT
>TRBD1|NA|TRBV25-1|TRBJ1-1
CASSEFGQGLLNTEAFF
TGTGCCAGCAGTGAATTCGGACAGGGGCTTTTGAACACTGAAGCTTTCTTT
>TRBD2|NA|TRBV28|TRBJ2-1
CASSLITSGTDNEQFF
TGTGCCAGCAGTTTGATAACTAGCGGGACCGACAATGAGCAGTTCTTC
>TRBD2|NA|TRBV6-1|TRBJ2-3
CASSERTSGRGSGTDTQYF
TGTGCCAGCAGTGAAAGGACTAGCGGGAGGGGGAGTGGCACAGATACGCAGTATTTT
>NA|NA|TRBV2|TRBJ2-7
CASSELAHKRDEQYF
TGTGCCAGCAGTGAACTAGCTCATAAGAGGGACGAGCAGTACTTC
>TRBD2|NA|TRBV18|TRBJ2-7
CASSGTSGGYEQYF
TGTGCCAGCTCGGGGACTAGCGGGGGTTACGAGCAGTACTTC
>NA|once|TRBV6-1|TRBJ1-2
CASRSEHYGYTF
TGTGCCAGCAGATCAGAACACTATGGCTACACCTTC
>TRBD1|NA|TRBV28|TRBJ2-7
CASRGQGSSPYEQYF
TGTGCCAGCAGAGGACAGGGAAGTTCACCCTACGAGCAGTACTTC
>TRBD1|NA|TRBV7-3|TRBJ1-2
CASSPKNRGLNYGYTF
TGTGCCAGCAGCCCCAAGAACAGGGGCCTTAACTATGGCTACACCTTC
>NA|NA|TRBV18|TRBJ2-7
CASSRPGQPYEQYF
TGTGCCAGCTCACGGCCGGGACAACCCTACGAGCAGTACTTC
>NA|NA|TRBV5-4|TRBJ2-7
CASSRGLTYEQYF
TGTGCCAGCAGCCGGGGACTGACCTACGAGCAGTACTTC
>TRBD2|once|TRBV7-3|TRBJ2-1
CASSLAGGDGEQFF
TGTGCCAGCAGCTTAGCGGGAGGAGACGGTGAGCAGTTCTTC
>TRBD2|NA|TRBV6-1|TRBJ2-7
CASSNGLAVNYEQYF
TGTGCCAGCAGTAACGGACTAGCGGTTAACTACGAGCAGTACTTC
>TRBD1|NA|TRBV29-1|TRBJ2-5
CSVDPRGIGTGVAETQYF
TGCAGCGTTGATCCTAGGGGTATTGGGACAGGGGTTGCAGAGACCCAGTACTTC
>TRBD1|NA|TRBV18|TRBJ1-1
CASSATGGNTEAFF
TGTGCCAGCTCAGCTACAGGGGGGAACACTGAAGCTTTCTTT
>NA|NA|TRBV7-9|TRBJ2-1
CASSLEGWGRVNEQFF
TGTGCCAGCAGCTTAGAAGGTTGGGGGCGCGTCAATGAGCAGTTCTTC
>TRBD1|NA|TRBV6-5|TRBJ2-1
CASRVMDRGDNEQFF
TGTGCCAGCAGAGTAATGGACAGGGGAGACAATGAGCAGTTCTTC
>TRBD1|NA|TRBV28|TRBJ1-1
CASSFQGVVNTEAFF
TGTGCCAGCAGTTTCCAGGGGGTGGTGAACACTGAAGCTTTCTTT
>TRBD1|NA|TRBV5-1|TRBJ2-5
CASSSISPGQGLGETQYF
TGCGCCAGCAGCTCGATTTCCCCGGGACAGGGGCTTGGAGAGACCCAGTACTTC
>NA|NA|TRBV28|TRBJ2-3
CASSCLADTQYF
TGTGCCAGCAGCTGCCTAGCGGATACGCAGTATTTT
>TRBD1|NA|TRBV6-5|TRBJ1-6
CAIGTGQGNSPLHF
TGTGCCATCGGGACAGGGCAGGGTAATTCACCCCTCCACTTT
>TRBD2|NA|TRBV7-7|TRBJ2-2
CASSLGLAGTGELFF
TGTGCTAGCAGCTTAGGGCTAGCGGGGACCGGGGAGCTGTTTTTT
>NA|NA|TRBV7-2|TRBJ1-2
CASSSTGKGIYGYTF
TGTGCCAGCAGCTCAACAGGAAAGGGTATCTATGGCTACACCTTC
>TRBD1|NA|TRBV5-1|TRBJ2-1
CASSLGQGRNYNEQFF
TGCGCCAGCAGCTTGGGACAGGGGCGAAATTACAATGAGCAGTTCTTC
>NA|NA|TRBV5-1|TRBJ2-3
CASSLGGTHGSDTQYF
TGCGCCAGCAGCCTGGGTGGGACACATGGATCGGATACGCAGTATTTT
>NA|NA|TRBV6-5|TRBJ2-7
CASSYRPGEHEQYF
TGTGCCAGCAGTTATCGGCCAGGGGAACACGAGCAGTACTTC
>TRBD1|once|TRBV28|TRBJ1-2
CASSLGTGPYGYTF
TGTGCCAGCAGTTTGGGGACAGGGCCCTATGGCTACACCTTC
>TRBD2|NA|TRBV5-5|TRBJ2-7
CASSLALAGVLGQYEQYF
TGTGCCAGCAGCTTGGCACTAGCGGGAGTTTTGGGACAATACGAGCAGTACTTC
>NA|NA|TRBV5-1|TRBJ2-7
CASSNTVFRGAYEQYF
TGCGCCAGCAGCAATACAGTATTTAGGGGCGCCTACGAGCAGTACTTC
>TRBD2|once|TRBV7-8|TRBJ2-1
CASSLEGLAGLNEQFF
TGTGCCAGCAGCTTAGAGGGACTAGCGGGTCTCAATGAGCAGTTCTTC
>NA|NA|TRBV27|TRBJ1-2
CASSFPGVALEGYTF
TGTGCCAGCAGTTTCCCAGGGGTTGCATTGGAAGGCTACACCTTC